A single sample is the source of the 6 T cell receptor beta chains below, sequenced in a study of CD8+ T cells in alopecia areata. RNA was isolated and reverse transcribed to cDNA, the sequencing template. Profiling relied on immunoSEQ multiplex PCR, and the TCRdb table lists in-frame clones only, not all of them. This sample carries approximately 210,000 clones, 60% of them seen once, and the ten largest clones take over 1%. Treatment: oral pan-JAK inhibitor, 5-10 mg twice daily. The sequenced sample was CD4+ T cells sorted from blood, obtained at week 24, from a patient treated with tofacitinib. Source of these receptors: a human donor with alopecia areata.

V usage is TRBV5-1 and J usage is TRBJ1-2; 11 bases are a match to TRBD1. The trim removed 4 bases at V and 7 bases at J, leaving 6 bases unmatched. The germline V gene encodes CDR1 SGHRS and CDR2 YFSETQ. This CDR3 has 14 amino acids. The CDR3 is CASSPGQGAFGYTF. The CDR3 DNA reads TGCGCCAGCAGCCCCGGACAGGGGGCATTTGGCTACACCTTC.

This clone was counted a few times. The chain employs TRBV29-1 and TRBJ1-2, with 9 bases identical to TRBD1. Germline CDR1 SQVTM, CDR2 ANQGSEA. V lost 6 bases to trimming and J lost 3 bases; unmatched junction nucleotides: 5. This CDR3 contains 13 residues. The DNA for the CDR3 is TGCAGCGTATCCACAGGGGGCGACTATGGCTACACCTTC. Translated: CSVSTGGDYGYTF.

The chain couples TRBV10-2 to TRBJ1-1, with 7 bases matching TRBD1. This CDR3 is 18 amino acids long. The V gene's germline CDR1 is WSHSY and CDR2 SAAADI. V lost 0 bases, J lost 0 bases, and 10 bases stayed unmatched. CDR3 sequence reads: CASSESGGGGLMNTEAFF. In DNA form, the CDR3 reads TGCGCCAGCAGTGAGTCAGGGGGCGGTGGGCTAATGAACACTGAAGCTTTCTTT.

The genes are TRBV2 and TRBJ2-6; maybe TRBD1 (5 bases). Germline CDR1 and CDR2: SNHLY and FYNNEI. The ends were cut back, 6 bases at V and 0 bases at J, with 9 bases in the middle. This CDR3 is 15 amino acids long. The DNA of the CDR3 is TGTGCCAGCAGCGCAGGGATCTCTGGGGCCAACGTCCTGACTTTC. It specifies CASSAGISGANVLTF.

A note on this clone: The sample has other DNA sequences that encode this CDR3 too. The DNA of the CDR3 is TGTGCCAGCAGCTTAAGCTCCTACGAGCAGTACTTC. Translation gives CASSLSSYEQYF. The rearrangement joins TRBV7-2 to TRBJ2-7; D is unclear. The CDR3 is made up of 12 amino acids. V was shortened by 2 bases and J by 0 bases, with 2 bases between the two germline ends. From germline, CDR1 is SGHTA and CDR2 FQGNSA.

The chain couples TRBV15 to TRBJ1-2, with D maybe TRBD1 (5 bases). V was cut by 5 bases and J by 4 bases, with 14 bases left in between. CDR3 size: 14 residues. Germline V lookup: CDR1 LNHNV, CDR2 YYDKDF (reference sequence). In DNA, the CDR3 is TGTGCCACCAGCCTCTTTGGGGCCGGCTATGGCTACACCTTC. It encodes CATSLFGAGYGYTF.